The rows below give T cell receptor beta chains drawn from one sample of a study of T cell repertoires in aging, cancer and after chemotherapy. MiXCR, run by TCRdb on the multiplex PCR reads, gives a single entry per CDR3 protein. The table lists just over 1,000 distinct CDR3 sequences, 28% of them singletons. Sequencing used blood. The receptors here all came from a human donor with a blood cancer. CDR3s include the opening cysteine and the closing phenylalanine or tryptophan. D genes are given only for firm matches. Rows may omit the clone size; those that give it use once, few, many or a size class.

>TRBV6-6|TRBJ2-3|.|.
CATTQGTLLTDTQYF
>TRBV19|TRBJ2-3|.|.
CASNVGTDTQYF
>TRBV6-5|TRBJ2-2|TRBD1|large
CATLTGGSSGELFF
>TRBV20-1|TRBJ2-3|TRBD2|medium-sized
CSAPLAGVTDTQYF
>TRBV6-2/TRBV6-3|TRBJ2-1|TRBD1|.
CASSYGTGVNEQFF
>TRBV20-1|TRBJ2-7|.|medium-sized
CSASLAGSSYEQYF
>TRBV19|TRBJ2-1|.|large
CASSIGAYNEQFF
>TRBV5-5|TRBJ2-2|.|large
CASSWDLNTGELFF
>TRBV28|TRBJ2-1|TRBD2|.
CASSTTSGRAIRGNEQFF
>TRBV24-1|TRBJ2-3|TRBD2|large
CATSEQGLAGVRGTQYF
>TRBV7-2|TRBJ2-1|TRBD2|.
CASSPREAVYNEQFF
>TRBV6-6|TRBJ1-5|.|large
CASSHDRSNQPQHF
>TRBV18|TRBJ2-1|.|large
CASSPVSVPHYNEQFF
>TRBV27|TRBJ2-7|TRBD2|medium-sized
CASSLLAGVHDEQYF
>TRBV19|TRBJ2-5|.|.
CASSIAQYQETQYF
>TRBV19|TRBJ2-5|TRBD1|large
CASTHLGTGGRETQYF
>TRBV18|TRBJ2-1|.|large
CASSALAFAGTLYNEQFF
>TRBV6-1|TRBJ2-7|TRBD1|large
CASSGTGQGYEQYF
>TRBV5-1|TRBJ1-1|.|few
CASSLLGQGNTEAFF
>TRBV5-1|TRBJ2-2|.|large
CASSPRANTGELFF
>TRBV11-1|TRBJ2-1|TRBD1|.
CASSLGGTGDNEQFF
>TRBV7-2|TRBJ2-5|TRBD1|medium-sized
CASSSRRQGAGTQYF
>TRBV5-1|TRBJ2-7|TRBD1|medium-sized
CASSLTGTAYSYEQYF
>TRBV4-1|TRBJ2-1|TRBD2|medium-sized
CASSHPTSGIDEQFF
>TRBV28|TRBJ1-6|.|few
CASTGANIRPLHF
>TRBV18|TRBJ2-5|TRBD2|medium-sized
CASSPGIAGDETQYF
>TRBV18|TRBJ2-1|TRBD2|.
CASSGGAGAGNEQFF
>TRBV27|TRBJ2-3|TRBD1|large
CASSTRTGGADTQYF
>TRBV20-1|TRBJ1-2|.|medium-sized
CSAPSPGGDYGYTF
>TRBV13|TRBJ2-3|TRBD2|.
CASGWTSGEGTDTQYF
>TRBV27|TRBJ2-5|.|once
CASSPGTQRKETQYF
>TRBV18|TRBJ2-7|.|medium-sized
CASSPPTGFYEQYF
>TRBV2|TRBJ1-4|.|.
CASSEWTDNEKLFF
>TRBV7-7|TRBJ2-1|TRBD1|.
CASSSSGQGYNEQFF
>TRBV12-3/TRBV12-4|TRBJ2-3|TRBD2|large
CASSLRGSPTDTQYF
>TRBV27|TRBJ2-1|.|large
CASRPLMGDEQFF
>TRBV27|TRBJ1-4|.|.
CERKGEGEKLFF
>TRBV12-3/TRBV12-4|TRBJ1-2|TRBD1|.
CASGQVGGYTF
>TRBV20-1|TRBJ2-6|TRBD2|.
CSARDLAGGRGANVLTF
>TRBV5-6|TRBJ2-1|.|large
CASSLYYRLLGSYNEQFF